A selection of T cell receptor beta chains follows, all from one sample in a study of control samples from healthy donors and cancer patients. Using immunoSEQ multiplex PCR, the repertoire was profiled, and TCRdb retains in-frame clones only, with some absent. The sample records approximately 150,000 clones, roughly 91% being singletons. Sample: PBMCs. These receptors were obtained from a man between 45 and 60 years old with head and neck cancer. The CDR3 runs from the conserved cysteine through the conserved F or W. Fields, in order: clone size, V gene, D gene, J gene, CDR3 protein, CDR3 DNA. D genes are given only for firm matches. Not every row has a clone size; where given, it reads once, few, many or a size class.

>.|TRBV6-6|.|TRBJ2-2
CAGGSAINTGELFF
TGTGCCGGAGGTAGTGCAATTAACACCGGGGAGCTGTTTTTT
>.|TRBV3-1/TRBV3-2|.|TRBJ2-7
CASSPAGYRSYEQYF
TGTGCCAGCAGCCCTGCGGGATACCGTTCCTACGAGCAGTACTTC
>.|TRBV5-6|.|TRBJ1-1
CASSTNTEAFF
TGTGCCAGCAGCACGAACACTGAAGCTTTCTTT
>.|TRBV6-5|TRBD1|TRBJ1-1
CASSYSGRQGSEAFF
TGTGCCAGCAGTTACTCCGGCCGACAGGGCTCTGAAGCTTTCTTT
>once|TRBV5-5|.|TRBJ1-5
CASSPDPGGGQPQHF
TGTGCCAGCAGCCCGGACCCCGGGGGCGGTCAGCCCCAGCATTTT
>.|TRBV5-1|.|TRBJ2-1
CASSLAATGSYNEQFF
TGCGCCAGCAGCTTGGCCGCAACAGGCTCCTACAATGAGCAGTTCTTC
>.|TRBV23-1|TRBD1|TRBJ2-7
CATSGTTGTGPYEQYF
TGCGCCACCTCTGGGACAACTGGGACAGGGCCCTACGAGCAGTACTTC
>.|TRBV28|.|TRBJ1-4
CASSNRAWQEKLFF
TGTGCCAGCAGTAACAGAGCGTGGCAGGAAAAACTGTTTTTT
>.|TRBV6-6|TRBD1|TRBJ1-1
CASSVGQGASAFF
TGTGCCAGCAGCGTAGGACAGGGGGCCTCCGCTTTCTTT
>.|TRBV13|TRBD2|TRBJ2-2
CASSLGDAERGLNTGELFF
TGTGCCAGCAGCTTAGGGGATGCGGAGCGGGGGCTGAACACCGGGGAGCTGTTTTTT
>.|TRBV3-1/TRBV3-2|.|TRBJ1-3
CASTRQVSGNTIYF
TGTGCCAGCACCCGACAGGTCTCTGGAAACACCATATATTTT
>.|TRBV3-1/TRBV3-2|TRBD1|TRBJ2-4
CASSQEGDSGADIQYF
TGTGCCAGCAGCCAAGAGGGGGACAGTGGGGCGGACATTCAGTACTTC
>once|TRBV2|TRBD1|TRBJ2-5
CASTPSTGGGGTQYF
TGTGCCAGCACCCCCTCGACAGGGGGAGGCGGGACCCAGTACTTC
>.|TRBV6-5|.|TRBJ1-6
CASSLGRTSPLHF
TGTGCCAGCTCCCTAGGACGGACATCTCCCCTCCACTTT
>few|TRBV28|.|TRBJ2-5
CASSTPARETQYF
TGTGCCAGCAGTACTCCTGCCCGGGAGACCCAGTACTTC
>.|TRBV28|.|TRBJ1-6
CASILHGFGSPLHF
TGTGCCAGCATCTTACATGGGTTCGGTTCACCCCTCCACTTT
>.|TRBV21-1|.|TRBJ2-3
CASSPWDRGQGSGGSDTQYF
TGTGCCAGCAGCCCGTGGGACAGGGGGCAGGGTAGCGGGGGCTCAGATACGCAGTATTTT
>.|TRBV2|.|TRBJ1-4
CASRVWGYEKLFF
TGTGCCAGCAGAGTCTGGGGGTACGAAAAACTGTTTTTT
>.|TRBV3-1/TRBV3-2|.|TRBJ2-1
CASSPLGKGPTGEQFF
TGTGCCAGCAGCCCCCTGGGGAAGGGGCCCACAGGGGAGCAGTTCTTC
>.|TRBV5-1|TRBD1|TRBJ2-5
CASSLEGTGGETQYF
TGCGCCAGCAGCTTGGAGGGGACAGGGGGGGAGACCCAGTACTTC
>.|TRBV14|.|TRBJ2-1
CASSYYRASSYNEQFF
TGTGCCAGCAGCTACTATCGGGCGAGCTCCTACAATGAGCAGTTCTTC
>.|TRBV19|.|TRBJ2-1
CASSIFNEQFF
TGTGCCAGTAGTATTTTCAATGAGCAGTTCTTC
>.|TRBV19|.|TRBJ2-6
CASRARDTDSGANVLTF
TGTGCCAGTCGAGCCCGGGACACCGACTCTGGGGCCAACGTCCTGACTTTC
>.|TRBV27|.|TRBJ1-1
CASSFRGGTNTEAFF
TGTGCCAGCAGTTTTAGGGGGGGCACGAACACTGAAGCTTTCTTT
>.|TRBV5-4|.|TRBJ2-1
CASSFDRNNEQFF
TGTGCCAGCAGCTTCGACCGAAACAATGAGCAGTTCTTC